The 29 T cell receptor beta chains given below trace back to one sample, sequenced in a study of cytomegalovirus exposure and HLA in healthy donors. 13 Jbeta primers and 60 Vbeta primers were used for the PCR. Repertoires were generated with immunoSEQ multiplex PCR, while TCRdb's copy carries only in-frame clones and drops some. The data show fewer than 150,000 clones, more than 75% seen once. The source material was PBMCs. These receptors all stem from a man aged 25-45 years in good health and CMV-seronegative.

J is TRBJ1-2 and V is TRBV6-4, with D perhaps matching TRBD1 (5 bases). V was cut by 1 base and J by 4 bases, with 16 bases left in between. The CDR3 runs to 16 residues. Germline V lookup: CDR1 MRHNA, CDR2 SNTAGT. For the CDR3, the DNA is TGTGCCAGCAGTGACTATCCAGGGATCGGTGGCTATGGCTACACCTTC. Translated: CASSDYPGIGGYGYTF.

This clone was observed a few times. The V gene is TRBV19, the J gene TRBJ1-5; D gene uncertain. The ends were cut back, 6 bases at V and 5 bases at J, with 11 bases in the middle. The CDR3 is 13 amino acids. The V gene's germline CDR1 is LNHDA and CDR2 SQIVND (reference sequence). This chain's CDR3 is CASRTSGYQPQHF. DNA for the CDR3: TGTGCCAGTAGAACGTCCGGTTATCAGCCCCAGCATTTT. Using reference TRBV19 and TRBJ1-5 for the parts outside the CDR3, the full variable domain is DGGITQSPKYLFRKEGQNVTLSCEQNLNHDAMYWYRQDPGQGLRLIYYSQIVNDFQKGDIAEGYSVSREKKESFPLTVTSAQKNPTAFYLCASRTSGYQPQHFGDGTRLSIL.

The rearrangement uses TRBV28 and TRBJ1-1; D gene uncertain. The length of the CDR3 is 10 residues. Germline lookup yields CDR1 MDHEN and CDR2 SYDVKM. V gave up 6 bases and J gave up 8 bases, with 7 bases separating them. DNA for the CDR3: TGTGCCAGCAGCGGACTCGAAGCTTTCTTT. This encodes CASSGLEAFF.

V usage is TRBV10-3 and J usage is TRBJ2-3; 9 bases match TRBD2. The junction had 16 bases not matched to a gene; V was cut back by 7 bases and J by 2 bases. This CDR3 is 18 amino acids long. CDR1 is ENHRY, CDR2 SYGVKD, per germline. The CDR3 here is CAITGGASGKLFTDTQYF. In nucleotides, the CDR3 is TGTGCCATCACCGGAGGGGCTAGCGGGAAACTTTTCACAGATACGCAGTATTTT.

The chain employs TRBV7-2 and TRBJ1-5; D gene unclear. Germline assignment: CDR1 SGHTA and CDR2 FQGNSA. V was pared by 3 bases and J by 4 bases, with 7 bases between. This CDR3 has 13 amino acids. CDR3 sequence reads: CASSFGPNQPQHF. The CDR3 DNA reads TGTGCCAGCAGCTTTGGGCCTAATCAGCCCCAGCATTTT.

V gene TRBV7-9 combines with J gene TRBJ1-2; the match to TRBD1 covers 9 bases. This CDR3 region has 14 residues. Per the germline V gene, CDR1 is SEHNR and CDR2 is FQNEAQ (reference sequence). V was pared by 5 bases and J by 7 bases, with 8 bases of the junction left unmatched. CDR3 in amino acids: CASSRTGDSSGYTF. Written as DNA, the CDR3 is TGTGCCAGCAGCCGGACAGGGGATTCGTCTGGCTACACCTTC.

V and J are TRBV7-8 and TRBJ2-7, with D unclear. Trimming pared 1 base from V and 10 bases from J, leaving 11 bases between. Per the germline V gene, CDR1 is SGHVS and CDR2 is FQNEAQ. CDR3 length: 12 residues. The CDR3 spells CASSLGSRRQYF. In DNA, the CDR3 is TGTGCCAGCAGCTTAGGGTCGCGGCGACAGTACTTC.

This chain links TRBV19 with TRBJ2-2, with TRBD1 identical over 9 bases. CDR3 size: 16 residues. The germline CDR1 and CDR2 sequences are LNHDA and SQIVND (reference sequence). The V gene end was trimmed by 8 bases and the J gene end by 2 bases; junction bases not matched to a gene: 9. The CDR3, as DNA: TGTGCCAGTCTGGGACAGGGCGCACCAAACACCGGGGAGCTGTTTTTT. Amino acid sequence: CASLGQGAPNTGELFF.

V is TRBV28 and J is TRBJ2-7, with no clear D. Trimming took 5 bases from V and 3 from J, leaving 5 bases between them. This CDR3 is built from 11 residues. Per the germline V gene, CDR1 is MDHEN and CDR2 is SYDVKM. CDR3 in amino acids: CASSVLYEQYF. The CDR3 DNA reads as TGTGCCAGCAGTGTACTCTACGAGCAGTACTTC.

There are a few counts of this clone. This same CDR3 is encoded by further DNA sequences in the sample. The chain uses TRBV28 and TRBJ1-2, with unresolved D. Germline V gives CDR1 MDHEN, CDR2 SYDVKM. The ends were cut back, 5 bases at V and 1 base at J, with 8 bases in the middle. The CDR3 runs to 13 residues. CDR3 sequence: CASSPRFNYGYTF. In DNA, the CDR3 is TGTGCCAGCAGTCCGCGGTTTAACTATGGCTACACCTTC.

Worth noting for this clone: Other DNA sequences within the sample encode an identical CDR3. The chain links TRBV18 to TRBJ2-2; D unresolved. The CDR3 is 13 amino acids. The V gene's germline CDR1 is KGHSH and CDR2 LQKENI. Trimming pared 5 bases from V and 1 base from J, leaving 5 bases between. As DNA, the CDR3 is TGTGCCAGCTCATTATTGAACACCGGGGAGCTGTTTTTT. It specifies CASSLLNTGELFF.

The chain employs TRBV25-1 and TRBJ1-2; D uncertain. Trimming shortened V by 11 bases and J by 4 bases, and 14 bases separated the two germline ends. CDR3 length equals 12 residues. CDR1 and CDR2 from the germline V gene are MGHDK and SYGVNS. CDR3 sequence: CAYLREGYGYTF. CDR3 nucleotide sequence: TGTGCCTACCTCCGAGAGGGCTATGGCTACACCTTC.

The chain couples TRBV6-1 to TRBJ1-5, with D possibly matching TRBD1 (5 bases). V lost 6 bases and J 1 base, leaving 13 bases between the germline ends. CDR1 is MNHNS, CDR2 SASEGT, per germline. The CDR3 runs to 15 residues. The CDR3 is CASRRGRTSNQPQHF. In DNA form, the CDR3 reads TGTGCCAGCAGAAGAGGCAGGACAAGCAATCAGCCCCAGCATTTT.

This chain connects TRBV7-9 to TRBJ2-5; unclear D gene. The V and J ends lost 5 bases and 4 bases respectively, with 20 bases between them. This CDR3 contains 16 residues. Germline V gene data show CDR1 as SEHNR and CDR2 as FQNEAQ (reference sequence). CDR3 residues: CASSRRARQLRETQYF. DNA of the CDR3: TGTGCCAGCAGCCGCCGCGCGAGGCAGCTTCGAGAGACCCAGTACTTC.

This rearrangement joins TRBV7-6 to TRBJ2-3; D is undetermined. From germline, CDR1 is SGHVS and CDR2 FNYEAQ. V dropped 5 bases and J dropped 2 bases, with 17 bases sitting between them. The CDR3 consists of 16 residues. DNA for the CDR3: TGTGCCAGCAGCCTATTTGCCAGCGCCCCCACAGATACGCAGTATTTT. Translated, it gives CASSLFASAPTDTQYF. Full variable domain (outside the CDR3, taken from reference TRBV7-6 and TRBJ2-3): GAGVSQSPRYKVTKRGQDVALRCDPISGHVSLYWYRQALGQGPEFLTYFNYEAQQDKSGLPNDRFSAERPEGSISTLTIQRTEQRDSAMYRCASSLFASAPTDTQYFGPGTRLTVL.

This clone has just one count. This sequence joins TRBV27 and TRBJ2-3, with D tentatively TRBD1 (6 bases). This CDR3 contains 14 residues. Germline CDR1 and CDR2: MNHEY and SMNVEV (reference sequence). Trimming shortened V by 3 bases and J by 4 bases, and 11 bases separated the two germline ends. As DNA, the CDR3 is TGTGCCAGCAGTTTTATAGGGGGAGCAGATACGCAGTATTTT. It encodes CASSFIGGADTQYF.

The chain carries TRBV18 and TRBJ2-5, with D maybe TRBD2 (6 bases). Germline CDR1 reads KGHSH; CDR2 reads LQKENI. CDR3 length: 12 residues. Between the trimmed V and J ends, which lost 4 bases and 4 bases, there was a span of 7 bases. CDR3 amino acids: CASSRAGETQYF. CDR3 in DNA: TGTGCCAGCTCACGAGCGGGAGAGACCCAGTACTTC.

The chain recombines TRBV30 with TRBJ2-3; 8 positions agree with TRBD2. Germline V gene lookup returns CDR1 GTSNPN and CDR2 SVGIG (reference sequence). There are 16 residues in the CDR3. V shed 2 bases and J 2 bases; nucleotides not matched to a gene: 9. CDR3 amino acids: CAWSSGTSYSTDTQYF. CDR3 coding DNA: TGTGCCTGGAGTTCCGGGACTAGTTACTCCACAGATACGCAGTATTTT. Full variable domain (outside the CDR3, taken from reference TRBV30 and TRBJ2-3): SQTIHQWPATLVQPVGSPLSLECTVEGTSNPNLYWYRQAAGRGLQLLFYSVGIGQISSEVPQNLSASRPQDRQFILSSKKLLLSDSGFYLCAWSSGTSYSTDTQYFGPGTRLTVL.

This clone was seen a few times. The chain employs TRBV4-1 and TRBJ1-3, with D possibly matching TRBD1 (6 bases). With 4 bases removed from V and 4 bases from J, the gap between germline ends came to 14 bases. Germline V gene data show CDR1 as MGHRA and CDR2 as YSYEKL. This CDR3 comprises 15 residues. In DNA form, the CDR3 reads TGCGCCAGCAGCCTCGGTGACAGGAGGGGAAACACCATATATTTT. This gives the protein CASSLGDRRGNTIYF.

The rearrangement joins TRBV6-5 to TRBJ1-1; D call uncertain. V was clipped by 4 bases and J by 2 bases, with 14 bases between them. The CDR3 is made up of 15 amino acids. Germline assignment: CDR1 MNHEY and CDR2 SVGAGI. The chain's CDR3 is CASSSQEGANTEAFF. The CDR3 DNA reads TGTGCCAGCAGTTCCCAAGAGGGCGCAAACACTGAAGCTTTCTTT.

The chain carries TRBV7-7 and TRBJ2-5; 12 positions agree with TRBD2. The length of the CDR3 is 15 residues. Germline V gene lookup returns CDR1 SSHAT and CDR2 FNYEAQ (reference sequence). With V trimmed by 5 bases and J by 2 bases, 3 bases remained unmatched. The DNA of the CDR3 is TGTGCCAGCAGCAAACTAGCGGGAGGACAAGAGACCCAGTACTTC. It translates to CASSKLAGGQETQYF.

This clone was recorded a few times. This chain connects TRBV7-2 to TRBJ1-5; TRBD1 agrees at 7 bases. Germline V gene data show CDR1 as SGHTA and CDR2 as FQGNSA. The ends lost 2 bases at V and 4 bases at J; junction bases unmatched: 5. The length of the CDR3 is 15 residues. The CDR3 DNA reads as TGTGCCAGCAGCTTACAACAGGGGCCGAATCAGCCCCAGCATTTT. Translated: CASSLQQGPNQPQHF.

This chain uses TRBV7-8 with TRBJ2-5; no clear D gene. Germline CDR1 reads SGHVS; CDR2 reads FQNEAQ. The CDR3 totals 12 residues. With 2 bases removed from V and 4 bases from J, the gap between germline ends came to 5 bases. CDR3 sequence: CASSLMRETQYF. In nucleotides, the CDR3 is TGTGCCAGCAGCTTAATGAGAGAGACCCAGTACTTC. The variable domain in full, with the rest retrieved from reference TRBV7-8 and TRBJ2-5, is GAGVSQSPRYKVAKRGQDVALRCDPISGHVSLFWYQQALGQGPEFLTYFQNEAQLDKSGLPSDRFFAERPEGSVSTLKIQRTQQEDSAVYLCASSLMRETQYFGPGTRLLVL.

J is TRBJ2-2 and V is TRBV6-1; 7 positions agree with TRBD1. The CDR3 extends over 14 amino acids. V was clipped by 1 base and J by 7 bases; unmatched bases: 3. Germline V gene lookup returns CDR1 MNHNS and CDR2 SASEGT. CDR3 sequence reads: CASSEGGGFGELFF. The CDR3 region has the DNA TGTGCCAGCAGTGAAGGAGGGGGCTTCGGGGAGCTGTTTTTT.

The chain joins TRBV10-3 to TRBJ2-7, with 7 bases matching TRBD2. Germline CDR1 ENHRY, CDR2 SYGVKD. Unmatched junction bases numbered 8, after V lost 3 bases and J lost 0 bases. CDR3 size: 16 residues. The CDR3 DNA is TGTGCCATCAGTGACTGGGGACTAAAGGCCTCCTACGAGCAGTACTTC. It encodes CAISDWGLKASYEQYF.

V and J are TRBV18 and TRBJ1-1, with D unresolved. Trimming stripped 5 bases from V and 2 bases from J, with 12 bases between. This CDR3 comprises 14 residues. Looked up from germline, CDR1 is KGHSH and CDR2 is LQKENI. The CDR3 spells CASSSQELNTEAFF. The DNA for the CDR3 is TGTGCCAGCTCATCTCAAGAACTAAACACTGAAGCTTTCTTT. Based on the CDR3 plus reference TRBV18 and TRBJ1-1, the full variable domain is NAGVMQNPRHLVRRRGQEARLRCSPMKGHSHVYWYRQLPEEGLKFMVYLQKENIIDESGMPKERFSAEFPKEGPSILRIQQVVRGDSAAYFCASSSQELNTEAFFGQGTRLTVV.

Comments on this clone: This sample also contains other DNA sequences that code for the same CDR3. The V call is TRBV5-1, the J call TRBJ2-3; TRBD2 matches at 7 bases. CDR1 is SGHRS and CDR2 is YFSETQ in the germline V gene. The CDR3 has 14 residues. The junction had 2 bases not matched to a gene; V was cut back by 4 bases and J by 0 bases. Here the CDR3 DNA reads TGCGCCAGCAGCCTTAGCGGGAGCACAGATACGCAGTATTTT. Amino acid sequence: CASSLSGSTDTQYF.

The DNA for the CDR3 is TGTGCCAGCTCACCAGGCAGGACTGAGAATCAGCCCCAGCATTTT. Protein: CASSPGRTENQPQHF. This chain connects TRBV18 to TRBJ1-5; no clear D. This CDR3 is built from 15 residues. V lost 2 bases and J lost 4, with 12 bases in between. Germline V CDR1 and CDR2: KGHSH, LQKENI.

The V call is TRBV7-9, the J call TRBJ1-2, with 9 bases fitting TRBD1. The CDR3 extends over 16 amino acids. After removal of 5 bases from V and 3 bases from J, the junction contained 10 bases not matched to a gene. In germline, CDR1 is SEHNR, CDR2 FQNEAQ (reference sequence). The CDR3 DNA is TGTGCCAGCAGCATAAATTACAGGGGGCCCCACTATGGCTACACCTTC. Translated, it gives CASSINYRGPHYGYTF. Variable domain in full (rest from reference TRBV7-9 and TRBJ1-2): DTGVSQNPRHKITKRGQNVTFRCDPISEHNRLYWYRQTLGQGPEFLTYFQNEAQLEKSRLLSDRFSAERPKGSFSTLEIQRTEQGDSAMYLCASSINYRGPHYGYTFGSGTRLTVV.